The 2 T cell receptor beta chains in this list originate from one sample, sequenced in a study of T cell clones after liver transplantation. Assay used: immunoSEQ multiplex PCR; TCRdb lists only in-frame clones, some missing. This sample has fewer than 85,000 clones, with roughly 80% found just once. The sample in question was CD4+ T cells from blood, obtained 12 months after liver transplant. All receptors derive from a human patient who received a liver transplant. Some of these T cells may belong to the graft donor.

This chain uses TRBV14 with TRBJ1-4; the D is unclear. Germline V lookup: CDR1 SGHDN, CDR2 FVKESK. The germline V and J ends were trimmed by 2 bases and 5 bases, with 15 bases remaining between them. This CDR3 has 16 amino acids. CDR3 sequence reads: CASSQFQPGPNEKLFF. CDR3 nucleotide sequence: TGTGCCAGCAGCCAATTCCAGCCCGGGCCAAATGAAAAACTGTTTTTT.

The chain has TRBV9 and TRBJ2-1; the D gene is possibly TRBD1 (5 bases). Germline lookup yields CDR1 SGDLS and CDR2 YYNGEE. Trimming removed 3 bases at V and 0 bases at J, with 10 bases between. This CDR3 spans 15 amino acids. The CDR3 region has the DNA TGTGCCAGCAGCGAGCTAGGGGACTCCTACAATGAGCAGTTCTTC. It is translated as CASSELGDSYNEQFF.